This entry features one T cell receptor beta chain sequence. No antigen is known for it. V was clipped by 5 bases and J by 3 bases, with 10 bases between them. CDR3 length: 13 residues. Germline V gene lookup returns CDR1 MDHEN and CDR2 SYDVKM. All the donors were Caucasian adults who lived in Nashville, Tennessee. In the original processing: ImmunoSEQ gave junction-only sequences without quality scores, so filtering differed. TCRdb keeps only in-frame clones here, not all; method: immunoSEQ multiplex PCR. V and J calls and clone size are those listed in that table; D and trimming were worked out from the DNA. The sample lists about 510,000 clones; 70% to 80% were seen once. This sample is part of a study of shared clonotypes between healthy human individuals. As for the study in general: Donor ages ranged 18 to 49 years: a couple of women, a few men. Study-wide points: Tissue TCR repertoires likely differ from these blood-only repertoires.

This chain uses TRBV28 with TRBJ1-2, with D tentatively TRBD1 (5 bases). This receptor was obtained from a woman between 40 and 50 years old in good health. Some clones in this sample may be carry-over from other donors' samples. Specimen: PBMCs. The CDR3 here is CASSRGGDYGYTF. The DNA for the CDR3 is TGTGCCAGCAGTCGGGGCGGGGACTATGGCTACACCTTC.